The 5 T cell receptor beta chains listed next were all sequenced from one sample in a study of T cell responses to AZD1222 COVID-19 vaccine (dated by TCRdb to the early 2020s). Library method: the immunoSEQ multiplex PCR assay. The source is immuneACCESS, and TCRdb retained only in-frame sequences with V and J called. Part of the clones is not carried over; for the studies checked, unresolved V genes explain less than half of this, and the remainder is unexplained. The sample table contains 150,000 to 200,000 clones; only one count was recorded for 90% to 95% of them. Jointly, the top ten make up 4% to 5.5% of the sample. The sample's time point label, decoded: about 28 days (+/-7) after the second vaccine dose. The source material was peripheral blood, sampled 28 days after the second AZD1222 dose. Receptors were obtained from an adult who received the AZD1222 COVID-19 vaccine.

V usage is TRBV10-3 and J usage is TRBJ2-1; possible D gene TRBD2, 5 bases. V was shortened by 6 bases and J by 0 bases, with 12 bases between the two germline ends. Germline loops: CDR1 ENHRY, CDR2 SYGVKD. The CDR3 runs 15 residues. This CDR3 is CAISGLSASYNEQFF. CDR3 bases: TGTGCCATCAGCGGACTTAGCGCCTCCTACAATGAGCAGTTCTTC.

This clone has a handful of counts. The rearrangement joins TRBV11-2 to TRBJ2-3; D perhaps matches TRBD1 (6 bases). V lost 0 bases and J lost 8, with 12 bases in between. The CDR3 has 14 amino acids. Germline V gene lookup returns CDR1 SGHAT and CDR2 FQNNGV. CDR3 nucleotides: TGTGCCAGCAGCTTAGAACACCCCAGGGGTACGCAGTATTTT. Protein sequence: CASSLEHPRGTQYF.

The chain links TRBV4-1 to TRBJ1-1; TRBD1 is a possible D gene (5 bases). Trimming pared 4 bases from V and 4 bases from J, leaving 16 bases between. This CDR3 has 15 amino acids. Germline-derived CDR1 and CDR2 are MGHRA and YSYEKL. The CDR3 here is CASSRSWGGGTEAFF. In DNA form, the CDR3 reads TGCGCCAGCAGCCGATCCTGGGGGGGAGGCACTGAAGCTTTCTTT.

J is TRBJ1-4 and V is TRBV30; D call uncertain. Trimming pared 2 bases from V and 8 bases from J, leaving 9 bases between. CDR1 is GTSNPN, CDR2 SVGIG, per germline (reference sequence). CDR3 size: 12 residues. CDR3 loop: CAWSPLGEKLFF. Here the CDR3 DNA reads TGTGCCTGGAGTCCCCTTGGGGAAAAACTGTTTTTT.

For the CDR3, the DNA is TGTGCCAGCAGCCAAATGATCGGGGAGCTGTTTTTT. Its protein product is CASSQMIGELFF. The chain employs TRBV7-9 and TRBJ2-2; D not resolved. The length of the CDR3 is 12 residues. V was clipped by 5 bases and J by 7 bases, with 8 bases between them. Germline V gives CDR1 SEHNR, CDR2 FQNEAQ (reference sequence).